Sequencing of this TCR beta chain was carried out in a study of T-cell reconstitution after alpha-beta-depleted transplantation in children. Points from the study as a whole: Hyperexpanded clones declined; after one year, newly produced T cells mostly supplied diversity. Several hundred rapidly expanded clones from non-depleted graft cells reportedly supplied alpha-beta T cells about two months post-transplant.

This clonotype has only a few counts. What it binds is unknown. The ends lost 1 base at V and 0 bases at J; junction bases unmatched: 3. This CDR3 contains 16 residues. CDR1 MNHEY and CDR2 SVGAGI come from the germline V gene. The TCRbeta library was prepared with unique molecular identifiers. MiXCR, applied by TCRdb to the PCR reads, yields one record per CDR3 protein. The table shows fewer than 550,000 distinct CDR3 sequences, with 11% occurring only once. The sequence was collected from a female patient between 2 and 15 years old who had a stem cell transplant for aplastic anemia, so the T cells may come from the graft donor. V is TRBV6-5 and J is TRBJ2-1; 7 positions match TRBD2. The specimen was PBMCs, mostly from graft donor cells, collected 180 days after TCRalphabeta/CD19-depleted stem cell transplant. The chain's CDR3 is CASSYLGGISYNEQFF. CDR3 in DNA: TGTGCCAGCAGTTACTTGGGGGGGATCTCCTACAATGAGCAGTTCTTC.